The 16 T cell receptor beta chains below all came from one sample that was sequenced in a study of radiotherapy plus CTLA-4 blockade in lung cancer. The data were produced by immunoSEQ multiplex PCR, yet TCRdb's version contains in-frame clones alone and is incomplete. Among about 25,000 clones listed, around 66% were seen once. This specimen consisted of peripheral blood, obtained from a patient treated with radiotherapy plus ipilimumab. The source of these receptors is a human donor with non-small cell lung cancer who had stable disease on radiotherapy plus ipilimumab.

This clone is labeled as medium-sized. The gene calls are TRBV28 and TRBJ1-1, with TRBD1 matching over 7 bases. The CDR3 consists of 13 residues. J was trimmed by 4 bases and V by 8 bases; bases with no gene match: 7. Germline V lookup: CDR1 MDHEN, CDR2 SYDVKM. The CDR3 DNA is TGTGCCAGCGCCGGGACAGCGGCCACTGAAGCTTTCTTT. Amino acid sequence: CASAGTAATEAFF. Combining the CDR3 with reference TRBV28 and TRBJ1-1 gives the whole variable domain DVKVTQSSRYLVKRTGEKVFLECVQDMDHENMFWYRQDPGLGLRLIYFSYDVKMKEKGDIPEGYSVSREKKERFSLILESASTNQTSMYLCASAGTAATEAFFGQGTRLTVV.

This rearrangement joins TRBV5-4 to TRBJ2-1; tentatively, D is TRBD1 (6 bases). V gave up 2 bases and J gave up 4 bases, with 7 bases separating them. The CDR3 totals 13 residues. The germline V gene encodes CDR1 SGHNT and CDR2 YYREEE (reference sequence). This CDR3 is CASSLQGYNEQFF. The CDR3, as DNA: TGTGCCAGCAGCTTACAGGGTTACAATGAGCAGTTCTTC.

This chain joins TRBV19 and TRBJ1-1, with TRBD1 matching over 12 bases. V trimming: 4 bases; J trimming: 5 bases; junction bases outside the gene matches: 5. Germline lookup yields CDR1 LNHDA and CDR2 SQIVND (reference sequence). This CDR3 has 15 residues. CDR3 in DNA: TGTGCCAGTAGTACCGGGACAGGGGGCTGGACTGAAGCTTTCTTT. Protein sequence: CASSTGTGGWTEAFF. The whole variable domain, filled in from reference TRBV19 and TRBJ1-1, reads DGGITQSPKYLFRKEGQNVTLSCEQNLNHDAMYWYRQDPGQGLRLIYYSQIVNDFQKGDIAEGYSVSREKKESFPLTVTSAQKNPTAFYLCASSTGTGGWTEAFFGQGTRLTVV.

This chain joins TRBV29-1 and TRBJ2-3; possible D gene TRBD2, 6 bases. The CDR3 has 13 amino acids. V lost 4 bases and J 2 bases, leaving 10 bases between the germline ends. The germline CDR1 and CDR2 sequences are SQVTM and ANQGSEA. CDR3 coding DNA: TGCAGCGTTGGGAGGGAATCCACAGATACGCAGTATTTT. Its translation is CSVGRESTDTQYF.

The CDR3 here is CASSLGGAGLQGGNEQFF. DNA for the CDR3: TGTGCCAGCAGCTTGGGTGGGGCCGGACTTCAGGGAGGGAATGAGCAGTTCTTC. The chain recombines TRBV7-3 with TRBJ2-1; 7 bases agree with TRBD2. V trimming: 3 bases; J trimming: 7 bases; junction bases outside the gene matches: 18. From germline, CDR1 is SGHTA and CDR2 FQGTGA. The CDR3 has 18 amino acids.

The rearrangement uses TRBV18 and TRBJ1-5; maybe TRBD1 (5 bases). Germline V gene sequence: CDR1 KGHSH, CDR2 LQKENI. V lost 4 bases to trimming and J lost 6 bases, with 13 bases between them. The CDR3 spans 14 residues. CDR3 bases: TGTGCCAGCTCACGGGAACAGGCCCTTCAGCCCCAGCATTTT. Protein: CASSREQALQPQHF.

This clone has a handful of counts. At one of its ends the junction is not consistent with the germline gene, which may arise from a read error. The V and J genes are TRBV28 and TRBJ1-3, with D perhaps matching TRBD1 (6 bases). Germline lookup yields CDR1 MDHEN and CDR2 SYDVKM. This CDR3 region has 12 residues. CDR3 sequence: CASSGLRQAAGF. The CDR3 region has the DNA TGTGCCAGCAGCGGATTAAGACAGGCCGCCGGTTTT.

The chain links TRBV5-1 to TRBJ2-3; TRBD1 might be the D (6 bases). This CDR3 comprises 15 residues. The germline CDR1 and CDR2 sequences are SGHRS and YFSETQ. Trimming cost V 1 base and J 6 bases, with 15 bases left between them. CDR3 protein: CASSLPNVGADTQYF. Written as DNA, the CDR3 is TGCGCCAGCAGCTTGCCCAACGTGGGGGCCGATACGCAGTATTTT.

This clone appeared once. The rearrangement links TRBV10-3 to TRBJ2-7; 8 bases line up with TRBD2. Trimming cost V 4 bases and J 5 bases; bases outside gene matches: 16. Germline CDR1 ENHRY, CDR2 SYGVKD. This CDR3 spans 17 amino acids. The CDR3 here is CAISGGRTSFRGHEQYF. In DNA form, the CDR3 reads TGTGCCATCAGTGGGGGTCGGACTAGCTTTCGGGGCCACGAGCAGTACTTC.

This chain uses TRBV27 with TRBJ2-7; D is undetermined. Trimming cost V 4 bases and J 4 bases, with 11 bases left between them. Germline V gene sequence: CDR1 MNHEY, CDR2 SMNVEV (reference sequence). The CDR3 is 13 residues long. The DNA of the CDR3 is TGTGCCAGCAGTTCTCGACCCCAATACGAGCAGTACTTC. It encodes CASSSRPQYEQYF.

The V call is TRBV6-1, the J call TRBJ2-3; tentatively, D is TRBD2 (6 bases). The V gene lost 7 bases and the J gene lost 0 bases, with 14 bases spanning the gap. This CDR3 is built from 15 residues. Per the germline V gene, CDR1 is MNHNS and CDR2 is SASEGT. The chain's CDR3 is CASNALGTSTDTQYF. The CDR3 bases are TGTGCCAGCAATGCCTTGGGGACTAGCACAGATACGCAGTATTTT.

V is TRBV6-6 and J is TRBJ2-7, with 9 bases matching TRBD1. This CDR3 comprises 15 residues. Trimming at V came to 6 bases and at J to 4 bases, leaving 10 bases not matched to a gene. The germline V gene encodes CDR1 MNHNY and CDR2 SVGAGI (reference sequence). In DNA form, the CDR3 reads TGTGCCAGCAGGCAGGGGTGGGACAGGGTTTACGAGCAGTACTTC. Protein product: CASRQGWDRVYEQYF.

This chain joins TRBV2 and TRBJ1-1, with D uncertain. CDR1 is SNHLY, CDR2 FYNNEI, per germline. V dropped 3 bases and J dropped 0 bases, with 8 bases sitting between them. The CDR3 is 14 residues long. The CDR3: CASSDLIMNTEAFF. In DNA, the CDR3 is TGTGCCAGCAGTGACCTAATTATGAACACTGAAGCTTTCTTT.

This chain joins TRBV6-6 and TRBJ2-5; 7 bases are shared with TRBD2. This CDR3 has 16 amino acids. Per germline, CDR1 MNHNY and CDR2 SVGAGI (reference sequence). V dropped 2 bases and J dropped 1; count of bases not matched to a gene: 7. CDR3 in DNA: TGTGCCAGCAGTTACATGGGGGGGTATGTCCAAGAGACCCAGTACTTC. Translated: CASSYMGGYVQETQYF.

This clone occurred a few times. The V and J genes are TRBV4-1 and TRBJ2-5; D is perhaps TRBD2 (6 bases). The CDR3 spans 15 residues. Deletions cut 1 base from V and 2 bases from J, with 11 bases between. Per germline, CDR1 MGHRA and CDR2 YSYEKL. In nucleotides, the CDR3 is TGCGCCAGCAGCCAAGCGGGAGTGGATCAAGAGACCCAGTACTTC. It encodes CASSQAGVDQETQYF.

The DNA of the CDR3 is TGTGCCAGCAGCGTGGGACTAGCGGGAGTAGTAGATACGCAGTATTTT. Translated, it gives CASSVGLAGVVDTQYF. The rearrangement links TRBV9 to TRBJ2-3; TRBD2 aligns across 14 bases. Trimming at V came to 2 bases and at J to 5 bases, leaving 4 bases not matched to a gene. Germline assignment: CDR1 SGDLS and CDR2 YYNGEE. The CDR3 has 16 residues.